One and the same sample provided the 13 T cell receptor delta chains below, sequenced in a study of gamma-delta T cells after stem cell transplantation. TCRdb re-called the RT-PCR reads through CATT. The repertoire holds 7,600 or so delta-chain clones, with roughly 15% as singletons. Sequencing was carried out using gamma-delta T cells. These receptors all stem from a human donor. It is not recorded whose cells these are; they may come from a transplant donor.

The V call is TRDV1, the J call TRDJ3; 8 nucleotides align to TRDD2. Per the germline V gene, CDR1 is TSWWSYY and CDR2 is QGS. V was pared by 1 base and J by 2 bases, with 16 bases of the junction left unmatched. The CDR3 has 22 amino acids. For the CDR3, the DNA is TGTGCTCTTGGGGAACGCCTTCCTAAGTACTGGGTTAGCCCCTGGGACACCCGACAGATGTTTTTC. Translated: CALGERLPKYWVSPWDTRQMFF.

The chain is built from TRDV1 and TRDJ1; D unresolved. CDR3 size: 15 residues. Germline loops: CDR1 TSWWSYY, CDR2 QGS. Between the trimmed V and J ends, which lost 6 bases and 0 bases, there was a span of 14 bases. CDR3 loop: CALGASRDYTDKLIF. In nucleotides, the CDR3 is TGTGCTCTTGGTGCAAGTCGGGACTACACCGATAAACTCATCTTT.

Relative to its sample, this clone is medium-sized. The chain is built from TRDV1 and TRDJ1; TRDD3 matches 8 bases. After removal of 0 bases from V and 0 bases from J, the junction contained 18 bases not matched to a gene. The CDR3 is 21 residues long. The germline V gene encodes CDR1 TSWWSYY and CDR2 QGS. The CDR3 loop is CALGELGLPLYWGVYTDKLIF. The DNA of the CDR3 is TGTGCTCTTGGGGAACTTGGTCTTCCTCTGTACTGGGGGGTGTACACCGATAAACTCATCTTT.

This clone was observed a few times. A much more abundant neighbour one base away suggests this may be a read error. The chain recombines TRDV2 with TRDJ1; 9 bases are shared with TRDD3. This CDR3 is 18 amino acids long. Germline values: CDR1 GEAIGNYY, CDR2 EKD. V was pared by 2 bases and J by 1 base, with 13 bases of the junction left unmatched. The CDR3 spells CACDRVLGDSQCTDKLIF. The DNA of the CDR3 is TGTGCCTGTGACAGGGTACTGGGGGACTCCCAGTGCACCGATAAACTCATCTTT.

V and J are TRDV1 and TRDJ1; 13 nucleotides line up with TRDD3. The germline V gene has CDR1 TSWWSYY and CDR2 QGS. This CDR3 comprises 26 residues. The junction had 28 bases not matched to a gene; V was cut back by 0 bases and J by 0 bases. This chain's CDR3 is CALGELPGLPPPLDWGIRGYTDKLIF. In DNA, the CDR3 is TGTGCTCTTGGGGAACTCCCCGGCCTTCCCCCTCCCTTAGACTGGGGGATACGCGGGTACACCGATAAACTCATCTTT.

This clone is labeled as medium-sized (0.01 to 0.1%). The sample carries other DNA sequences with the same CDR3. The V and J genes are TRDV2 and TRDJ1, with 7 bases aligning to TRDD3. The germline gives CDR1 GEAIGNYY, CDR2 EKD. This CDR3 comprises 19 residues. Unmatched junction bases numbered 20, after V lost 3 bases and J lost 2 bases. Here the CDR3 reads CACDPRCGTGVEFTDKLIF. The CDR3 region has the DNA TGTGCCTGTGACCCACGTTGTGGAACTGGGGTAGAATTTACCGATAAACTCATCTTT.

By sample fraction, this clone is medium-sized. This sample includes further DNA sequences coding for the same CDR3. The gene calls are TRDV1 and TRDJ1; the D gene could be TRDD2 or TRDD3 (5 bases each). This CDR3 has 17 amino acids. Looked up from germline, CDR1 is TSWWSYY and CDR2 is QGS. V gave up 4 bases and J gave up 0 bases, with 18 bases separating them. In DNA, the CDR3 is TGTGCTCTTGGGGCGTTTCCTGGGCACCCTAACACCGATAAACTCATCTTT. Translation: CALGAFPGHPNTDKLIF.

This clone was counted between two and nine times. The J gene is TRDJ1, the V gene TRDV3; D possibly matches TRDD2 or TRDD3 (6 bases each). Trimming removed 1 base at V and 1 base at J, with 31 bases between. The CDR3 has 20 amino acids. From germline, CDR1 is TVYSNPD and CDR2 GDNSRS (reference sequence). The CDR3 spells CAFKGAPTGWGSEGTDKLIF. The CDR3, as DNA: TGTGCCTTTAAAGGGGCTCCTACGGGCTGGGGATCGGAGGGCACCGATAAACTCATCTTT.

This clone showed up just a few times. A read error is possible here, since a much larger clone lies one base away. This specimen includes other DNA sequences encoding the same CDR3. The chain combines TRDV2 with TRDJ3; 9 positions agree with TRDD3. The length of the CDR3 is 21 residues. In germline, CDR1 is GEAIGNYY, CDR2 EKD. The chain's CDR3 is CACDTGWGIHISSWDTRQMFF. CDR3 bases: TGTGCCTGTGACACCGGCTGGGGGATCCATATAAGCTCCTGGGACACCCGACAGATGTTTTTT.

This clone is medium-sized (0.01 to 0.1%) in the sample. This chain's CDR3 is CAASEGTGGYTDKLIF. The CDR3 nucleotides read TGTGCAGCAAGCGAGGGTACTGGGGGATACACCGATAAACTCATCTTT. The gene calls are TRAV29/DV5 and TRDJ1; 10 positions agree with TRDD3. Germline CDR1 reads NSMFDY; CDR2 reads ISSIKDK. The V gene end was trimmed by 0 bases and the J gene end by 0 bases; junction bases not matched to a gene: 5. CDR3 length: 16 residues.

For this clone: A far bigger clonotype differs at one base, so this is likely a read error. The chain employs TRDV2 and TRDJ3, with 8 bases fitting TRDD3. The CDR3 loop spans 19 amino acids. The junction had 6 bases not matched to a gene; V was cut back by 0 bases and J by 0 bases. Per germline, CDR1 GEAIGNYY and CDR2 EKD. CDR3 DNA sequence: TGTGCCTGTGACACCGGGATACGGGCTGGCTCCTGGGACACCCGACAGATGTTTTTC. This translates into CACDTGIRAGSWDTRQMFF.

This clone is deemed medium-sized. V usage is TRDV3 and J usage is TRDJ1, with TRDD3 identical over 7 bases. Per the germline V gene, CDR1 is TVYSNPD and CDR2 is GDNSRS (reference sequence). With 1 base clipped from V and 0 bases from J, the junction kept 14 bases outside the gene matches. This CDR3 contains 17 residues. The CDR3 DNA reads as TGTGCCTTTATCCCAAACGGGATACTCTACTACACCGATAAACTCATCTTT. This sequence encodes CAFIPNGILYYTDKLIF.

This clone is termed medium-sized. The CDR3 DNA sequence: TGTGCTCTTGGGAAGTACTGGGGACATTTGTACACCGATAAACTCATCTTT. Translated: CALGKYWGHLYTDKLIF. V usage is TRDV1 and J usage is TRDJ1; 7 bases are a match to TRDD3. V lost 5 bases, J lost 0 bases, and 12 bases stayed unmatched. The CDR3 totals 17 residues. CDR1 is TSWWSYY and CDR2 is QGS in the germline V gene.